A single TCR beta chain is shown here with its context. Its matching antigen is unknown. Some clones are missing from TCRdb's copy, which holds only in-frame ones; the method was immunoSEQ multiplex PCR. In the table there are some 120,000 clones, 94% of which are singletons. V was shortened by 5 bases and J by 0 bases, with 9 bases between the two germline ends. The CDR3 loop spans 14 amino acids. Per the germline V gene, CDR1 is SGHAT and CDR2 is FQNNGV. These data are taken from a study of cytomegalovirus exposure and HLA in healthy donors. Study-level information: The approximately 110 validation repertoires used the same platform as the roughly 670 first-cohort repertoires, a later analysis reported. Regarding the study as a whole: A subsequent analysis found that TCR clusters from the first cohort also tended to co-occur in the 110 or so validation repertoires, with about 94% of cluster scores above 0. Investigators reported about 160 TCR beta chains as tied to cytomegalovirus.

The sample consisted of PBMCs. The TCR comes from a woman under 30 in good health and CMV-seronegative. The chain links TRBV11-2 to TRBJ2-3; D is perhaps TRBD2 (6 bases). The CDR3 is CASSRGSSTDTQYF. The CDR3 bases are TGTGCCAGCAGCCGGGGGAGCAGCACAGATACGCAGTATTTT.